Shown below are 20 T cell receptor beta chains from a single sample sequenced in a study of blood T cell repertoires in COVID-19. TCRdb's table, derived via immunoSEQ multiplex PCR, lists solely in-frame clones and lacks some. The sample consists of about 91,000 clones, 70% to 80% of them appearing once. The sequenced material came from peripheral blood. The receptors here all came from a man between 70 and 80 years old with acute or convalescent COVID-19.

The J gene is TRBJ2-7, the V gene TRBV27; D is unresolved. V lost 2 bases, J lost 3 bases, and 14 bases lay in between. The CDR3 is made up of 15 amino acids. CDR1 is MNHEY and CDR2 is SMNVEV in the germline V gene (reference sequence). The CDR3 is CASSLVPRIVYEQYF. For the CDR3, the DNA is TGTGCCAGCAGTTTAGTCCCGAGAATTGTCTACGAGCAGTACTTC.

The chain has TRBV5-1 and TRBJ2-6, with D possibly being TRBD1 (5 bases). CDR1 is SGHRS and CDR2 is YFSETQ in the germline V gene. V gave up 2 bases and J gave up 0 bases, with 12 bases separating them. This CDR3 spans 17 amino acids. The CDR3 nucleotides read TGCGCCAGCAGCTTCTCCCCAGGGCACTCTGGGGCCAACGTCCTGACTTTC. Its protein is CASSFSPGHSGANVLTF. The full variable domain, completed using reference TRBV5-1 and TRBJ2-6, is KAGVTQTPRYLIKTRGQQVTLSCSPISGHRSVSWYQQTPGQGLQFLFEYFSETQRNKGNFPGRFSGRQFSNSRSEMNVSTLELGDSALYLCASSFSPGHSGANVLTFGAGSRLTVL.

This sequence joins TRBV6-2 or TRBV6-3 and TRBJ2-5, with TRBD2 identical over 12 bases. V dropped 5 bases and J dropped 4; count of bases not matched to a gene: 5. CDR1 and CDR2 (germline): MNHEY, SVGEGT. CDR3 size: 15 residues. DNA of the CDR3: TGTGCCAGCAGTGGACTAGCGGGACACGGAGAGACCCAGTACTTC. Protein: CASSGLAGHGETQYF.

This chain uses TRBV9 with TRBJ2-7; the D gene is possibly TRBD2 (6 bases). The V end was cut by 3 bases, the J end by 3 bases, with 16 bases between. The CDR3 loop spans 15 amino acids. Germline V gene lookup returns CDR1 SGDLS and CDR2 YYNGEE. CDR3 DNA sequence: TGTGCCAGCAGCGCCCTTTCGGGAGCTCTCTACGAGCAGTACTTC. It codes for CASSALSGALYEQYF.

This clone is a singleton in its sample. The CDR3 DNA reads TGCGCCAGCAGCCTCCAGACAGGGCTCAATTCACCCCTCCACTTT. Translation gives CASSLQTGLNSPLHF. The chain couples TRBV5-1 to TRBJ1-6; 7 bases fit TRBD1. The CDR3 covers 15 residues. Germline lookup yields CDR1 SGHRS and CDR2 YFSETQ. V was clipped by 4 bases and J by 7 bases; unmatched bases: 8.

This clone was found a few times. The chain joins TRBV5-4 to TRBJ2-3; the match to TRBD2 covers 10 bases. CDR3 length equals 15 residues. Per germline, CDR1 SGHNT and CDR2 YYREEE (reference sequence). V was clipped by 1 base and J by 6 bases; unmatched bases: 5. The CDR3 DNA follows: TGTGCCAGCAGCTTGTCGTCTAGCGGGAGTGATACGCAGTATTTT. It is translated as CASSLSSSGSDTQYF.

The chain couples TRBV18 to TRBJ1-1, with 9 bases lining up with TRBD1. The CDR3 has 13 amino acids. Germline assignment: CDR1 KGHSH and CDR2 LQKENI. With V trimmed by 2 bases and J by 10 bases, 5 bases remained unmatched. CDR3 nucleotide sequence: TGTGCCAGCTCACCAGATCAGACAGGGGGAGCTTTCTTT. It is translated as CASSPDQTGGAFF. Supplemented by reference TRBV18 and TRBJ1-1, the full variable domain reads NAGVMQNPRHLVRRRGQEARLRCSPMKGHSHVYWYRQLPEEGLKFMVYLQKENIIDESGMPKERFSAEFPKEGPSILRIQQVVRGDSAAYFCASSPDQTGGAFFGQGTRLTVV.

V and J are TRBV7-8 and TRBJ1-5; 7 nucleotides line up with TRBD1. Losses at the gene ends were 1 base for V and 8 bases for J; bases not matched to a gene: 5. Per the germline V gene, CDR1 is SGHVS and CDR2 is FQNEAQ. The CDR3 sequence is 14 residues long. The CDR3 coding sequence is TGTGCCAGCAGCTTAGGACAGGGTGACGAGCCCCAGCATTTT. Translated: CASSLGQGDEPQHF.

This clone was detected only once. The chain links TRBV9 to TRBJ2-2; tentative D call: TRBD2 (5 bases). Germline CDR1 SGDLS, CDR2 YYNGEE. The CDR3 extends over 17 amino acids. V gave up 0 bases and J gave up 0 bases, with 12 bases separating them. The CDR3 sequence is CASSVVGSAANTGELFF. The CDR3 region has the DNA TGTGCCAGCAGCGTAGTAGGTAGCGCCGCGAACACCGGGGAGCTGTTTTTT.

The CDR3 nucleotides are TGTGCCAGCAGCTTAAAGCGGGAGGGCTACACAGATACGCAGTATTTT. It codes for CASSLKREGYTDTQYF. This chain connects TRBV7-3 to TRBJ2-3; TRBD2 matches at 10 bases. Germline assignment: CDR1 SGHTA and CDR2 FQGTGA. V shed 1 base, J shed 2 bases, and the junction held 3 bases outside the gene matches. The CDR3 has 16 residues.

The genes are TRBV5-1 and TRBJ2-1, with 14 bases matching TRBD2. CDR3 length equals 15 residues. Germline V gene sequence: CDR1 SGHRS, CDR2 YFSETQ. Germline trimming cut 3 bases from V and 8 bases from J; bases unmatched to any gene: 4. The DNA of the CDR3 is TGCGCCAGCAGCTACGGACTAGCGGGAGGCGATGAGCAGTTCTTC. Its protein is CASSYGLAGGDEQFF. Variable domain in full (rest from reference TRBV5-1 and TRBJ2-1): KAGVTQTPRYLIKTRGQQVTLSCSPISGHRSVSWYQQTPGQGLQFLFEYFSETQRNKGNFPGRFSGRQFSNSRSEMNVSTLELGDSALYLCASSYGLAGGDEQFFGPGTRLTVL.

The rearrangement uses TRBV5-4 and TRBJ2-1; TRBD2 agrees at 14 bases. V trimming: 6 bases; J trimming: 8 bases; junction bases outside the gene matches: 10. The CDR3 loop spans 16 amino acids. The germline gives CDR1 SGHNT, CDR2 YYREEE (reference sequence). This CDR3 is CASNLRLAGGPDEQFF. The DNA of the CDR3 is TGTGCCAGCAACTTACGACTAGCGGGAGGGCCGGATGAGCAGTTCTTC.

This clone has more than one count but fewer than ten. The chain links TRBV28 to TRBJ2-1, with 8 bases fitting TRBD2. Germline values: CDR1 MDHEN, CDR2 SYDVKM. The junction had 19 bases not matched to a gene; V was cut back by 8 bases and J by 10 bases. The CDR3 is 16 amino acids. CDR3 sequence (DNA): TGTGCCAGCGGTTCCCTTAGCGGGACTCCCTCCGCGGAGCAGTTCTTC. This gives the protein CASGSLSGTPSAEQFF.

The chain couples TRBV18 to TRBJ1-2; 12 nucleotides match TRBD1. The germline V gene encodes CDR1 KGHSH and CDR2 LQKENI. The CDR3 loop spans 16 amino acids. The ends lost 3 bases at V and 3 bases at J; junction bases unmatched: 5. The CDR3 nucleotides read TGTGCCAGCTCACCCAGCGGGACAGGGGGCGACTATGGCTACACCTTC. This codes for CASSPSGTGGDYGYTF.

This rearrangement joins TRBV4-1 to TRBJ2-5; TRBD2 aligns across 7 bases. J gave up 2 bases and V 1 base, and 4 bases lay outside the gene matches. This CDR3 has 15 residues. In germline, CDR1 is MGHRA, CDR2 YSYEKL. As DNA, the CDR3 is TGCGCCAGCAGCCAAGGTTCGGGGGGTCAAGAGACCCAGTACTTC. This sequence encodes CASSQGSGGQETQYF.

The chain has TRBV5-8 and TRBJ2-1, with 7 bases aligning to TRBD2. The CDR3 is made up of 14 amino acids. The ends lost 4 bases at V and 3 bases at J; junction bases unmatched: 4. Germline-derived CDR1 and CDR2 are SGHTS and YDEGEE. In DNA, the CDR3 is TGTGCCAGCAGCCTCAGCGGGGACTACAATGAGCAGTTCTTC. Translated, it gives CASSLSGDYNEQFF.

The table lists this clone with a few counts. CDR3 sequence (DNA): TGTGCCAGCAGTTACCCGTATCAGCCCCAGCATTTT. Its translation: CASSYPYQPQHF. The rearrangement uses TRBV6-2 or TRBV6-3 and TRBJ1-5; D not certain. The CDR3 sequence is 12 residues long. Germline CDR1 and CDR2: MNHEY and SVGEGT. Between the trimmed V and J ends, which lost 2 bases and 5 bases, there was a span of 4 bases.

The chain uses TRBV6-6 and TRBJ2-7; tentatively, D is TRBD1 (5 bases). Germline-derived CDR1 and CDR2 are MNHNY and SVGAGI (reference sequence). V was cut by 7 bases and J by 4 bases, with 14 bases left in between. This CDR3 has 13 residues. The CDR3 DNA follows: TGTGCCAGCACCAGAACCCGACAGTACGAGCAGTACTTC. Translating gives CASTRTRQYEQYF.

This chain links TRBV19 with TRBJ2-7; D is unclear. The V end was cut by 3 bases, the J end by 6 bases, with 15 bases between. CDR1 and CDR2 from the germline V gene are LNHDA and SQIVND (reference sequence). The CDR3 contains 14 residues. The chain's CDR3 is CASSIEVGPGEQYF. The DNA of the CDR3 is TGTGCCAGTAGTATTGAGGTAGGCCCCGGCGAGCAGTACTTC.

V and J are TRBV7-3 and TRBJ2-1; D gene ambiguous. V gave up 2 bases and J gave up 5 bases, with 7 bases separating them. CDR3 size: 13 residues. Germline CDR1 reads SGHTA; CDR2 reads FQGTGA. The CDR3 reads CASSLGVDNEQFF. The CDR3, as DNA: TGTGCCAGCAGCTTAGGTGTAGACAATGAGCAGTTCTTC.